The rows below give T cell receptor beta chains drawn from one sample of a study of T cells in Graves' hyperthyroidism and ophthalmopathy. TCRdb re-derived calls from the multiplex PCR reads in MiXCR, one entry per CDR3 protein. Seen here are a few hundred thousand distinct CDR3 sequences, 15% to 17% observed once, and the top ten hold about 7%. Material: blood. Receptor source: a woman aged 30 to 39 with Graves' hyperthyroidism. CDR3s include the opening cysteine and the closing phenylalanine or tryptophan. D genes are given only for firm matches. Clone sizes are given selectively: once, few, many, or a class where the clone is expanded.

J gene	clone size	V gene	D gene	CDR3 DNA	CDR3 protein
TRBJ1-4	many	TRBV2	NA	TGTGCCAGCAGGATTGGTGAAAAACTGTTTTTT	CASRIGEKLFF
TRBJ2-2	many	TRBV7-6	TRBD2	TGTGCCAGCAGAACGGGACTAGCTGGCACCGGGGAGCTGTTTTTT	CASRTGLAGTGELFF
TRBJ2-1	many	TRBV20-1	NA	TGCAGTGCTAGACGACAGGCTTACAATGAGCAGTTCTTC	CSARRQAYNEQFF
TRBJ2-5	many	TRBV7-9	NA	TGTGCCAGCAGCGCCCCAGCTAGGGGATGGACCCAGTACTTC	CASSAPARGWTQYF
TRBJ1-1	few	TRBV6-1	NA	TGTGCCAGCAGAGGGGCAGGGAGAATCCCTGAAGCTTTCTTT	CASRGAGRIPEAFF
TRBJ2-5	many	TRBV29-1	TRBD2	TGCAGCGTTGAAGTTATCAGGGAATCGGGGGGGACCCAGTACTTC	CSVEVIRESGGTQYF
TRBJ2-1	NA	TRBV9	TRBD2	TGTGCCAGCAGCGTAGTGCGGGAGAACTACAATGAGCAGTTCTTC	CASSVVRENYNEQFF
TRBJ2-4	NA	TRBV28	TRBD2	TGTGCCACCCGAATTAGCGGGAGTGTGGACATTCAGTACTTC	CATRISGSVDIQYF
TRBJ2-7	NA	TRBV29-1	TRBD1	TGCAGCGTTGAAGAGAGAATCGGGACAGGGGTCTACGAGCAGTACTTC	CSVEERIGTGVYEQYF
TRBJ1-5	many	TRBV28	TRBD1	TGTGCCAGCAGTCGGAGACAGGGAAGTAAGGATCAGCCCCAGCATTTT	CASSRRQGSKDQPQHF
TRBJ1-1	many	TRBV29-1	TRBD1	TGCAGCGGGAAAACAGGGGGGATCACTGAAGCTTTCTTT	CSGKTGGITEAFF
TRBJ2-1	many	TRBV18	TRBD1	TGTGCCAGCTCACCCCCGACAGGGTTGGGCAATGAGCAGTTCTTC	CASSPPTGLGNEQFF
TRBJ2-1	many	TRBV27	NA	TGTGCCAGCAGCCCAGACTACCCCTACAATGAGCAGTTCTTC	CASSPDYPYNEQFF
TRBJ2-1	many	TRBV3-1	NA	TGTGCCAGCAGCCAAGAAGGAGGGCTGGGTGAGCAGTTCTTC	CASSQEGGLGEQFF
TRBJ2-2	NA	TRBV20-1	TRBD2	TGCAGTGCTCCGGGACTAGCGGGCACCGGGGAGCTGTTTTTT	CSAPGLAGTGELFF
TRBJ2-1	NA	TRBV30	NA	TGTGCCTGGAGTGTAACCGGGAGCTCCTACAATGAGCAGTTCTTC	CAWSVTGSSYNEQFF
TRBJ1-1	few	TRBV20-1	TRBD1	TGCAGTGCTTATACAGGGGCAGCTTTCTTT	CSAYTGAAFF
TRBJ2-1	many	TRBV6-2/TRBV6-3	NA	TGTGCCAGCAGTCCGCGACTAGTCGCCTACAATGAGCAGTTCTTC	CASSPRLVAYNEQFF
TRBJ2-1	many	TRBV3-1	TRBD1	TGTGCCAGCAGCCAAGTCGTCAGGGGGCGAAATGACGATGAGCAGTTCTTC	CASSQVVRGRNDDEQFF
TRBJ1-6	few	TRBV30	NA	TGTGCCTGGAGCAGACCGGAGTGGGGATCCTCACCCCTCCACTTT	CAWSRPEWGSSPLHF
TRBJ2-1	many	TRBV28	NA	TGTGCCAGCATCCCTATGCCGGCTAGCAGACGCAATGAGCAGTTCTTC	CASIPMPASRRNEQFF
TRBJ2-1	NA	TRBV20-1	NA	TGCAGTGCTACACTAGCTAATGAGCAGTTCTTC	CSATLANEQFF